This T cell receptor beta chain was recovered during a study of CD4 T cells in relation to SARS-CoV-2 and coronaviruses (dated by TCRdb to the early 2020s). About the investigation overall: HLA restriction was mapped for shared crossreactive spike epitopes using patient-derived lymphoblastoid cell lines. At the level of individual TCR clonotypes, the study measured memory CD4+ T cell crossreactivity between SARS-CoV-2 spike protein and common cold coronavirus spike proteins. The Adaptive Biotechnologies TCR-sequencing kit was used to sequence samples from three pre-COVID donors and the naive versus memory experiments, while other data came from Illumina-based sequencing. Expansion assays from other donors in the study were sequenced with a different, Illumina-based TCR-beta assay.

Here is what the overall study found, with its caveats: Significantly weaker SARS-CoV-2-driven expansion was shown by crossreactive clones than by monoreactive clones, consistent with antigenic imprinting. Crossreactivity analysis was centred on spike protein, so crossreactivity against other viral proteins was not assessed. Sequencing naive versus memory cells indicated that the assay picks up memory recall responses, not primary responses primed during culture. In roughly 65% of donors, memory CD4+ clonotypes turned up that crossrecognized SARS-CoV-2 and at least one common cold coronavirus spike. Because no donor provided both pre-pandemic and post-infection samples, tracing the source of pre-existing responses was limited. The study was limited by small numbers of patients and tested TCRs.

DNA from uncultured naive and memory CD4+ T cells underwent immunoSEQ TCR-beta sequencing at deep resolution. Per the source publication's procedure: During preprocessing, nonproductive sequences were removed, as were CDR3s that did not start with C, did not end with F or W, or were shorter than 7 amino acids. Cultured and uncultured naive and memory CD4+ repertoires were searched for previously identified spike- and CEF-reactive CDR3s. Pairwise Levenshtein distance, computed with the stringdist R package after three terminal residues were trimmed from each end, was used as the measure of CDR3 homology. This immuneACCESS table, as held by TCRdb, lists in-frame sequences with V and J called but not all clones. Of the missing ones, under half trace to an unresolved V gene in checked studies; the others have no known cause. V and J calls and clone size come straight from that table; D and trimming were deduced from the DNA. For this sample there are around 69,000 clones; about 94% appear just once. The ten top clones hold roughly 0.14% of the sample.

From its cysteine to its phenylalanine, the CDR3 spans 15 amino acids. CDR3 DNA is the only sequence kept; it has 45 bases, read in frame from the first base. The germline V gene encodes CDR1 MDHEN and CDR2 SYDVKM. The junction shows trimming of 6 bases on V and 3 bases on J, plus 16 bases between the germline ends. In regard to this clone: The clone's antigen remains unknown. No base quality information exists; no much larger clone differs at one position.

CD4+ T cells from unexposed donors were collected before the COVID-19 pandemic (2011-2018). Naive and memory CD4+ T cells were separated from cryopreserved PBMCs by first enriching for CD4 and then performing EasySep naive CD4+ T cell enrichment. Leukapheresis product for the unexposed donors was bought commercially. Ficoll-Paque PLUS gradient centrifugation was used to isolate PBMCs from leukapheresis product or whole blood. The PBMCs went either fresh into the expansion assay or into cryopreservation at -140 degrees C. The QIAamp Micro DNA Kit was used to extract genomic DNA from the CD4+ T cells.

The sequence is built from TRBV28 and TRBJ2-3; perhaps TRBD2 is the D gene, with 7 bases matching. The TCR sequence derives from a human donor in good health. Sequenced input: naive CD4+ T cells from PBMCs. The label giving this sample's cell subset or site can be read as: naive CD4+ T cells isolated by negative enrichment. The CDR3 protein sequence reads: CASRGGGGRTDTQYF. The bases read TGTGCCAGCAGGGGAGGGGGAGGCAGGACAGATACGCAGTATTTT.